This is a list of T cell receptor beta chains from one sample in a study of shared clonotypes between healthy human individuals. Assay: immunoSEQ multiplex PCR; the TCRdb copy retains only in-frame clones and omits some. Of about 470,000 clones in the sample, 70% to 80% are singletons; the top ten hold about 13%. Sequenced sample: PBMCs. These TCRs come from a woman in her thirties or forties in good health. Some clones in this sample may be carry-over from other donors' samples. CDR3s include the opening cysteine and the closing phenylalanine or tryptophan. Each record gives: clone size, D gene, V gene, J gene, CDR3 DNA, CDR3 protein. D genes are given only for firm matches. Only some rows state a clone size, as once, few, many or a class for expanded clones.

once,NA,TRBV11-3,TRBJ1-1,TGTGCCAGCAGCTCCCAGGGTTGGACTGAAGCTTTCTTT,CASSSQGWTEAFF
NA,TRBD2,TRBV29-1,TRBJ2-5,TGCAGCTCACGAGGACTAGCGGGAGACGAGACCCAGTACTTC,CSSRGLAGDETQYF
NA,NA,TRBV21-1,TRBJ2-7,TGTGCCAGTGGGGGACACTATACCTACGAGCAGTACTTC,CASGGHYTYEQYF
once,TRBD1,TRBV28,TRBJ2-7,TGTGCCAGCATAAAGGGACAGGGGACAGGCGAGCAGTACTTC,CASIKGQGTGEQYF
once,NA,TRBV10-3,TRBJ2-3,TGTGCCATCAGTGATAAAGTTCGAGACCCTCTTCCTATAGATACGCAGTATTTT,CAISDKVRDPLPIDTQYF
NA,NA,TRBV5-1,TRBJ2-5,TGCGCCAGCAGCTTGGGACTCGTCGGGGTAAGCCAAGAGACCCAGTACTTC,CASSLGLVGVSQETQYF
NA,NA,TRBV2,TRBJ2-7,TGTGCCAGCAGTGAAAACTTAAACGAGCAGTACTTC,CASSENLNEQYF
NA,NA,TRBV27,TRBJ2-3,TGTGCCAGCAGTTTAAGGTGGGCAGATACGCAGTATTTT,CASSLRWADTQYF
NA,NA,TRBV6-6,TRBJ1-3,TGTGCCAGCAGTCGGGAGGGAAACACCATATATTTT,CASSREGNTIYF
NA,NA,TRBV30,TRBJ1-4,TGTGCCTGGAGTGTACTCGGGGCCAAAAAACTGTTTTTT,CAWSVLGAKKLFF
NA,TRBD1,TRBV2,TRBJ2-5,TGTGCCAGCAGGGGGGACAGGGGATGGGAGACCCAGTACTTC,CASRGDRGWETQYF
NA,NA,TRBV19,TRBJ2-5,TGTGCCAGTAGTATAGGCACGGGAGAGACCCAGTACTTC,CASSIGTGETQYF
NA,TRBD1,TRBV28,TRBJ1-2,TGTGCCAGCAGACTTCAGGGGGGTGACTATGGCTACACCTTC,CASRLQGGDYGYTF
NA,NA,TRBV19,TRBJ1-3,TGTGCCAGTACCCCCTCGGACGCTAACTCTGGAAACACCATATATTTT,CASTPSDANSGNTIYF
NA,NA,TRBV11-2,TRBJ1-5,TGTGCCAGCAGCTCGCAGGTCAATCAGCCCCAGCATTTT,CASSSQVNQPQHF
NA,TRBD1,TRBV27,TRBJ2-7,TGTGCCAGCAGTTTAGCGGCCCCCAACCGGGACAGGGGGGACTTC,CASSLAAPNRDRGDF
NA,NA,TRBV27,TRBJ1-5,TGTGCCAGCTCCCCACTCGCGATCGAGGGTCAGCCCCAGCATTTT,CASSPLAIEGQPQHF
NA,NA,TRBV5-6,TRBJ2-3,TGTGCCAGCAGCGCTACAGGTTACACAGATACGCAGTATTTT,CASSATGYTDTQYF
NA,TRBD2,TRBV18,TRBJ2-7,TGTGCCAGCTCACCATTCACAGGACTAGCGGGAGTCTACGAGCAGTACTTC,CASSPFTGLAGVYEQYF
NA,TRBD2,TRBV4-1,TRBJ2-7,TGCGCCAGCAGCCAGGGACTATTCTACGAGCAGTACTTC,CASSQGLFYEQYF
many,TRBD2,TRBV7-8,TRBJ2-2,TGTGCCAGCACCACAAGCGGGAGTGGTTCCGGGGAGCTGTTTTTT,CASTTSGSGSGELFF
once,NA,TRBV9,TRBJ2-3,TGTGCCAGCAGCGTAGAAGGCAGGGGCTGGGCAGATACGCAGTATTTT,CASSVEGRGWADTQYF
NA,NA,TRBV19,TRBJ1-2,TGTGCCAGTAGTATTGAGGGGTACTCTACCTATGGCTACACCTTC,CASSIEGYSTYGYTF
NA,NA,TRBV7-9,TRBJ2-7,TGTGCCAGCAGCCGAGGGATTTACGAGCAGTACTTC,CASSRGIYEQYF
NA,NA,TRBV5-1,TRBJ2-7,TGCGCCAGCAGCCTTACAGGGTACCCCTACGAGCAGTACTTC,CASSLTGYPYEQYF
NA,TRBD1,TRBV30,TRBJ1-5,TGTGCCTGCCCGGAGGGACAGTCGGCCGATCAGCCCCAGCATTTT,CACPEGQSADQPQHF
once,TRBD2,TRBV28,TRBJ2-7,TGTGCCAGCAGTTTCCTCGGGACTAGCACCAACTACGAGCAGTACTTC,CASSFLGTSTNYEQYF
NA,NA,TRBV6-5,TRBJ2-7,TGTGCCAGCAGGGAACCGGGACAAGGCATCTACGAGCAGTACTTC,CASREPGQGIYEQYF
NA,NA,TRBV5-1,TRBJ2-1,TGCGCCAGCAGCTTGTTGGATGAGCAGTTCTTC,CASSLLDEQFF
many,NA,TRBV28,TRBJ1-2,TGTGCCAGCAGGGGGGGACGGAGAGACGATGGCTACACCTTC,CASRGGRRDDGYTF
NA,NA,TRBV6-1,TRBJ1-5,TGTGCCAGCAGCCTGAGGCCCCCCAATCAGCCCCAGCATTTT,CASSLRPPNQPQHF
NA,NA,TRBV5-1,TRBJ1-4,TGCGCCAGCAGCCCGGAAGGGGCCCCAAGCAGACTGTTTTTT,CASSPEGAPSRLFF
NA,TRBD1,TRBV9,TRBJ2-7,TGTGCCAGCAGCCCCGACAGGGGTCGAACCTACGAGCAGTACTTC,CASSPDRGRTYEQYF
NA,NA,TRBV7-9,TRBJ2-3,TGTGCCAGCAGCTTAGCGAGCGACGCACCGGCGCAGTATTTT,CASSLASDAPAQYF
NA,NA,TRBV28,TRBJ2-7,TGTGCCGTGTGTTGTCGCGCTGGGTTTCCATCCTACGAGCAGTACTTC,CAVCCRAGFPSYEQYF
few,TRBD1,TRBV19,TRBJ1-5,TGTGCCAGTAGTGACAGGGGTCTTAGCAATCAGCCCCAGCATTTT,CASSDRGLSNQPQHF
NA,NA,TRBV4-2,TRBJ1-4,TGTGCCAGCAGCCAAAGGGGGGCAGATGAAAAACTGTTTTTT,CASSQRGADEKLFF
NA,NA,TRBV7-2,TRBJ2-6,TGTGCCAGCAGCTTAGCGGGTTGGTGGGGAACTGGGGCCAACGTCCTGACTTTC,CASSLAGWWGTGANVLTF
NA,TRBD2,TRBV5-1,TRBJ2-7,TGCGCCAGCAGCTTCGGGACTAGCGGAATCTACGAGCAGTACTTC,CASSFGTSGIYEQYF
many,NA,TRBV30,TRBJ1-5,TGTGCCTGGAGTGTAAAAGGGGATCAGCCCCAGCATTTT,CAWSVKGDQPQHF
NA,TRBD2,TRBV4-1,TRBJ2-3,TGCGCCAGCAGCCAGCCCCAGCGGGAGAAGACAGATACGCAGTATTTT,CASSQPQREKTDTQYF
once,TRBD2,TRBV15,TRBJ2-7,TGTGCCACCAGCAGGGGCCCCTCGGGTGGGAGACTAGCGGCTAACTTGTACGAGCAGTACTTC,CATSRGPSGGRLAANLYEQYF
NA,NA,TRBV11-2,TRBJ2-4,TGTGCCAGCAGCTCCTACAGCGGCGAGAGCATTCAGTACTTC,CASSSYSGESIQYF
NA,NA,TRBV5-8,TRBJ2-1,TGTGCCAGCAGCCTCCGACCTTACAATGAGCAGTTCTTC,CASSLRPYNEQFF
NA,TRBD1,TRBV7-2,TRBJ2-7,TGTGCCAGCAGCCCTCGGACAGGGTCCTACGAGCAGTACTTC,CASSPRTGSYEQYF
NA,NA,TRBV30,TRBJ1-1,TGTGCCTGGAGTGCAGGGTGGACCACTGAAGCTTTCTTT,CAWSAGWTTEAFF
NA,NA,TRBV23-1,TRBJ2-4,TGCGCCAGCAGGGGAGGAGTTCTAGGCAAAAACATTCAGTACTTC,CASRGGVLGKNIQYF
NA,NA,TRBV28,TRBJ2-2,TGTGCCACCCAAGGACTTACCGGGGAGCTGTTTTTT,CATQGLTGELFF